This T cell receptor (beta chain) was sequenced during a study of somatic mutations in cytotoxic T cells in rheumatoid arthritis. Overall study: Blood from the patient (about 29 ml EDTA) was drawn right after diagnosis, pretreatment. In some cases, T-cell populations stained with V beta antibodies were flow-sorted at nearly 100% purity, and these included V beta1+ cells sequenced for TCRB. Study observations and caveats: Of the expanded CD8+ clones, the antigen targets were not known.

A remark on this clone: Its antigen is not known.

Clones were read by immunoSEQ multiplex PCR, and TCRdb kept only the in-frame ones, dropping some. The data show roughly 4,700 clones, over 70% seen once. The ends were cut back, 5 bases at V and 4 bases at J, with 9 bases in the middle. Germline values: CDR1 MNHEY, CDR2 SVGAGI. The CDR3 has 13 residues. The clonotype was recovered from a man aged 70 or older with rheumatoid arthritis. Sequencing input: CD8+ T cells sorted from blood. This chain uses TRBV6-5 with TRBJ2-1; D might be TRBD1 (6 bases). For the CDR3, the DNA is TGTGCCAGCAGTGGACAGTCATACAATGAGCAGTTCTTC. This translates into CASSGQSYNEQFF.